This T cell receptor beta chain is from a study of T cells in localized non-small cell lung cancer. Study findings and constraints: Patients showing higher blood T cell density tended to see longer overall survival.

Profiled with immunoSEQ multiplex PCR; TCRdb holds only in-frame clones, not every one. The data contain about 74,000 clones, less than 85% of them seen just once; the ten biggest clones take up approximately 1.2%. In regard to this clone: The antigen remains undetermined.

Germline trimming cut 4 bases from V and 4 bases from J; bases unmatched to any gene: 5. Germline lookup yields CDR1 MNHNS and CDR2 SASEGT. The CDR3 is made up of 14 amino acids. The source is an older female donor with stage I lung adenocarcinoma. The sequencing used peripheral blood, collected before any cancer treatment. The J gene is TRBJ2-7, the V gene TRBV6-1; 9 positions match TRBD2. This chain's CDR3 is CASSVGTSQYEQYF. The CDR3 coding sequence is TGTGCCAGCAGTGTCGGGACTAGCCAGTACGAGCAGTACTTC.